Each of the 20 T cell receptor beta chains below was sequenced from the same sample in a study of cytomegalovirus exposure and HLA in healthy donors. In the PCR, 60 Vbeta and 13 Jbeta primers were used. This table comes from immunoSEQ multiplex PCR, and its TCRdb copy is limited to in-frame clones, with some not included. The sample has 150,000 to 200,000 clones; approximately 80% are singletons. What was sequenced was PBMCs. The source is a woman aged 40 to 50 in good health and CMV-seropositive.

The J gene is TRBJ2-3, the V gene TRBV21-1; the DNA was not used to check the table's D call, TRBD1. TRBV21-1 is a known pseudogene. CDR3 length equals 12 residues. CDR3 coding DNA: TGTGCCAGCAGCCTTACAATGGATACGCAGTATTTT. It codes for CASSLTMDTQYF.

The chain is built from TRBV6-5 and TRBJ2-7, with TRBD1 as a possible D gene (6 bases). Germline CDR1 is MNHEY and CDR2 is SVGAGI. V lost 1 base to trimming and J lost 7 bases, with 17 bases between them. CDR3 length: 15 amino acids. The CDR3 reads CASSYLQGRSWEQYF. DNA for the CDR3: TGTGCCAGCAGTTACTTACAGGGTCGGAGTTGGGAGCAGTACTTC.

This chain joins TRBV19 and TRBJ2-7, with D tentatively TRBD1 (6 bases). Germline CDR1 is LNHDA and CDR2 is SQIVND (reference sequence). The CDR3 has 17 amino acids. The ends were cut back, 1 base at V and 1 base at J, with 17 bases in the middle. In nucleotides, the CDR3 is TGTGCCAGTAGTATAGCTGCCCTTAATCAGGGGTCCTACGAGCAGTACTTC. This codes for CASSIAALNQGSYEQYF. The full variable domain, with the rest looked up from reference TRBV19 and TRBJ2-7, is DGGITQSPKYLFRKEGQNVTLSCEQNLNHDAMYWYRQDPGQGLRLIYYSQIVNDFQKGDIAEGYSVSREKKESFPLTVTSAQKNPTAFYLCASSIAALNQGSYEQYFGPGTRLTVT.

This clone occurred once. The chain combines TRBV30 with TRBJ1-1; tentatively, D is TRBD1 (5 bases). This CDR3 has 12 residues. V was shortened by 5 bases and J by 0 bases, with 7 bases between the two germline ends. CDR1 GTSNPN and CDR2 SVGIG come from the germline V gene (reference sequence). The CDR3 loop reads CAWGALNTEAFF. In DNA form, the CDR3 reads TGTGCCTGGGGGGCATTGAACACTGAAGCTTTCTTT.

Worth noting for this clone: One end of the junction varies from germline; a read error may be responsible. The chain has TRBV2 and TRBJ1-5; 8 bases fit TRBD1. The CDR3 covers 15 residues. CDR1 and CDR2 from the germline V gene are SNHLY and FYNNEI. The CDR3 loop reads CASSEEGQGPQPQHF. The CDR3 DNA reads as TGTGCCAGCAGCGAAGAAGGACAGGGTCCCCAGCCCCAGCATTTT.

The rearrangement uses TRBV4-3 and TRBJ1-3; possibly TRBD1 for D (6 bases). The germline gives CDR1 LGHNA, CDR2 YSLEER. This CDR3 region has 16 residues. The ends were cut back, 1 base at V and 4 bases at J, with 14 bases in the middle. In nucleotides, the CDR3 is TGCGCCAGCAGCCAAGGAACAGGGCCCTACGGAAACACCATATATTTT. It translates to CASSQGTGPYGNTIYF.

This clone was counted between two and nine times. The chain's CDR3 is CASSQIFSGSYNEQFF. The CDR3 region has the DNA TGCGCCAGCAGCCAAATATTTAGCGGGAGCTACAATGAGCAGTTCTTC. This sequence joins TRBV4-1 and TRBJ2-1, with 9 positions matching TRBD2. CDR1 and CDR2 from the germline V gene are MGHRA and YSYEKL. Trimming took 2 bases from V and 3 from J; bases not matched to a gene: 5. This CDR3 is built from 16 residues.

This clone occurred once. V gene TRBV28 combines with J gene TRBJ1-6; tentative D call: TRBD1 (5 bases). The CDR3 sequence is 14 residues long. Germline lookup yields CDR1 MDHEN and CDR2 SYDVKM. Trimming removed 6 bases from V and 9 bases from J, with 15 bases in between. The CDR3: CASSPRQTGSPLHF. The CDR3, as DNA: TGTGCCAGCAGCCCCAGACAGACTGGTTCACCCCTCCACTTT.

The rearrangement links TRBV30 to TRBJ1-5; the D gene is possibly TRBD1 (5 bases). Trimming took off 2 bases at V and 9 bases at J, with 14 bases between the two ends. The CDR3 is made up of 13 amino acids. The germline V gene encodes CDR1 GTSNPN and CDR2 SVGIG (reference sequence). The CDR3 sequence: CAWSTSGERPQHF. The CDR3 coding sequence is TGTGCCTGGAGTACGTCGGGGGAACGGCCCCAGCATTTT.

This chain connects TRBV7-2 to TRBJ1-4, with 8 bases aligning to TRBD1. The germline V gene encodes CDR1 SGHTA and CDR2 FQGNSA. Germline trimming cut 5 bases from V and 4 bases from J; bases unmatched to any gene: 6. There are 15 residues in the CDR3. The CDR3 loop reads CASSARQGHNEKLFF. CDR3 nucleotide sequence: TGTGCCAGCAGCGCCCGACAGGGGCATAATGAAAAACTGTTTTTT.

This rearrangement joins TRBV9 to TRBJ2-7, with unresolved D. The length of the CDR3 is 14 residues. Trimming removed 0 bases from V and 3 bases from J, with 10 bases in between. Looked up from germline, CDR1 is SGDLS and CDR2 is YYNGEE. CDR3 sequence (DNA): TGTGCCAGCAGCGTAGGGTACTACAACTACGAGCAGTACTTC. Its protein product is CASSVGYYNYEQYF.

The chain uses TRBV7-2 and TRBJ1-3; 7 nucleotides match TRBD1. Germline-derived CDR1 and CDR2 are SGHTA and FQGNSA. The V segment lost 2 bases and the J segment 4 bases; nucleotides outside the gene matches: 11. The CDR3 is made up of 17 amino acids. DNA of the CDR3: TGTGCCAGCAGCTTAAGTATCCAGGGGGGTATGGGAAACACCATATATTTT. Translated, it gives CASSLSIQGGMGNTIYF. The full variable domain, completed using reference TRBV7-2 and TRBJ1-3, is GAGVSQSPSNKVTEKGKDVELRCDPISGHTALYWYRQSLGQGLEFLIYFQGNSAPDKSGLPSDRFSAERTGGSVSTLTIQRTQQEDSAVYLCASSLSIQGGMGNTIYFGEGSWLTVV.

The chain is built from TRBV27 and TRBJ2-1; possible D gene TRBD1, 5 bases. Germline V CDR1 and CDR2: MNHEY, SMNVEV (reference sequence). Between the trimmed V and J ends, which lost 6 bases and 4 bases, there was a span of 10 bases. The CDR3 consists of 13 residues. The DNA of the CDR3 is TGTGCCAGCAGCAATCAGGGTTACAATGAGCAGTTCTTC. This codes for CASSNQGYNEQFF.

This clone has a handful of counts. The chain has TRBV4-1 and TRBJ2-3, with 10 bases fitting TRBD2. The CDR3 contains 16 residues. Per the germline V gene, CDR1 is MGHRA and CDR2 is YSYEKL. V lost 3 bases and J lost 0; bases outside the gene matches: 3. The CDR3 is CASSQATSGSTDTQYF. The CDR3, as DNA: TGCGCCAGCAGCCAGGCGACTAGCGGGAGCACAGATACGCAGTATTTT.

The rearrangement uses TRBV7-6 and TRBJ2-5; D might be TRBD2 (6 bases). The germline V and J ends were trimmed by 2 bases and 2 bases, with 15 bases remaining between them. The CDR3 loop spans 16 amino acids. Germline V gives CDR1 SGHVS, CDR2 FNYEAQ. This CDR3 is CASSLRRRDIQETQYF. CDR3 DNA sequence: TGTGCCAGCAGCTTAAGAAGGAGGGATATACAAGAGACCCAGTACTTC. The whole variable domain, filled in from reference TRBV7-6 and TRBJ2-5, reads GAGVSQSPRYKVTKRGQDVALRCDPISGHVSLYWYRQALGQGPEFLTYFNYEAQQDKSGLPNDRFSAERPEGSISTLTIQRTEQRDSAMYRCASSLRRRDIQETQYFGPGTRLLVL.

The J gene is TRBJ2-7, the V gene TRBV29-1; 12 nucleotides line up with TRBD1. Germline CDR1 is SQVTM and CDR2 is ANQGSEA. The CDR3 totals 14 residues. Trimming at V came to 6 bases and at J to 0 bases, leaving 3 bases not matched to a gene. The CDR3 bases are TGCAGCGTAGCGGGACAGGGGGCCTCCTACGAGCAGTACTTC. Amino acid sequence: CSVAGQGASYEQYF.

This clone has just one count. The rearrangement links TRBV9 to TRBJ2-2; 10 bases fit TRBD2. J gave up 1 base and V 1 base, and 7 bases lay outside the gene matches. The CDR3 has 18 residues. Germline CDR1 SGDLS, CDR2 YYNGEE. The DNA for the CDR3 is TGTGCCAGCAGCGTAAATCTAGCGGGGGCTTTGAACACCGGGGAGCTGTTTTTT. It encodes CASSVNLAGALNTGELFF.

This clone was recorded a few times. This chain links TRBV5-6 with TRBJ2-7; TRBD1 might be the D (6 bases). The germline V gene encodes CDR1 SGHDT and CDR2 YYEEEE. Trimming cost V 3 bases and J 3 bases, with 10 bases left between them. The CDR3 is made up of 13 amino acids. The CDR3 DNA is TGTGCCAGCAGCTCCGGACAGTTCTACGAGCAGTACTTC. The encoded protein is CASSSGQFYEQYF. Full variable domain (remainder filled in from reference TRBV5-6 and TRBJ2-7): DAGVTQSPTHLIKTRGQQVTLRCSPKSGHDTVSWYQQALGQGPQFIFQYYEEEERQRGNFPDRFSGHQFPNYSSELNVNALLLGDSALYLCASSSGQFYEQYFGPGTRLTVT.

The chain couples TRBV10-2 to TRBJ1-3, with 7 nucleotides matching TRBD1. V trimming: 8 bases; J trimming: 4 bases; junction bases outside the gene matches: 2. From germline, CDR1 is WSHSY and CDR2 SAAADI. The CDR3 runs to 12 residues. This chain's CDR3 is CASGTAGNTIYF. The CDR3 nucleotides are TGCGCCAGCGGGACAGCCGGAAACACCATATATTTT.

CDR3 sequence: CASSLDRAGYTF. The CDR3 nucleotides read TGTGCCAGCAGCTTGGACAGGGCTGGCTACACCTTC. This chain links TRBV7-2 with TRBJ1-2; 8 bases are a match to TRBD1. The CDR3 contains 12 residues. CDR1 is SGHTA and CDR2 is FQGNSA in the germline V gene. J lost 7 bases, V lost 3 bases, and 1 base had no gene match.